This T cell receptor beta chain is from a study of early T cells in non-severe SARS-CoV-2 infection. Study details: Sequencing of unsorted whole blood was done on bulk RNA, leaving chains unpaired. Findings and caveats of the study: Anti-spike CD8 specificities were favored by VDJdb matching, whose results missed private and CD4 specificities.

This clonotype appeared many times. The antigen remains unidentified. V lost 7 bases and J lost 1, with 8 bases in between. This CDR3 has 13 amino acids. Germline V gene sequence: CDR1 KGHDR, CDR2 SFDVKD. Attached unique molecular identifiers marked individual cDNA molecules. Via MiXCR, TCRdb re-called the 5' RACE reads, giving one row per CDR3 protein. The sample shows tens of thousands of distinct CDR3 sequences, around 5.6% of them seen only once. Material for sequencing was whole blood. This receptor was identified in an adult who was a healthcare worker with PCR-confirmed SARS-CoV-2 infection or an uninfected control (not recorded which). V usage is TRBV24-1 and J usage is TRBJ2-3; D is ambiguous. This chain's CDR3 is CATREVGTDTQYF. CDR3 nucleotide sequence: TGTGCCACCAGAGAGGTGGGCACAGATACGCAGTATTTT.